This T cell receptor beta chain was found in a study of T cells expressing NK-cell markers. Study overall: All TCR beta repertoires analysed originated from sorted CD3+CD56+NKG2C+, CD3+CD56+NKG2C- and CD3+CD56-NKG2C+ T cells.

In germline, CDR1 is MNHEY, CDR2 SVGAGI. The CDR3 extends over 17 amino acids. TCRdb re-called the 5' RACE reads; every CDR3 protein appears as one record, without DNA. This listing includes 550,000 or so distinct CDR3 sequences. Comments on this clonotype: The antigen is unknown.

Regarding the study as a whole: Dominant NKG2C+ clonotypes were found to form roughly 1.0-7.0% of CD8+ T cells in a handful of donors.

This clonotype was sampled from a man aged 18 to 29 in good health. The chain couples TRBV6-5 to TRBJ2-1; with no DNA, the TCRdb D assignment of TRBD2 cannot be verified. The sample consisted of blood T cells: a sorted CD56 or NKG2C T cell subset, CD4+ or CD8+ T cells, or bulk PBMC T cells (not recorded which). CDR3 sequence reads: CASSYAPLLAPYNEQFF.